This T cell receptor beta chain was observed in a study of CD8 T cells in Susac syndrome. Random hexamers were used to reverse transcribe the RNA input (about 0.5 to 1 ug). TCRdb re-derived calls from the immunoSEQ multiplex PCR reads in MiXCR, one entry per CDR3 protein. This sample has 150,000 to 200,000 distinct CDR3 sequences, with about 95% found just once. The TCR was taken from a human donor in good health. Sequenced input: CD4+ T cells from PBMCs.

CDR3 nucleotides: TGTGCCAGTCATGCGGAGACCCAGTACTTC. Translating it yields CASHAETQYF. The rearrangement links TRBV19 to TRBJ2-5; D is undetermined. Germline lookup yields CDR1 LNHDA and CDR2 SQIVND (reference sequence). The length of the CDR3 is 10 residues. V lost 8 bases and J lost 5, with 6 bases in between.